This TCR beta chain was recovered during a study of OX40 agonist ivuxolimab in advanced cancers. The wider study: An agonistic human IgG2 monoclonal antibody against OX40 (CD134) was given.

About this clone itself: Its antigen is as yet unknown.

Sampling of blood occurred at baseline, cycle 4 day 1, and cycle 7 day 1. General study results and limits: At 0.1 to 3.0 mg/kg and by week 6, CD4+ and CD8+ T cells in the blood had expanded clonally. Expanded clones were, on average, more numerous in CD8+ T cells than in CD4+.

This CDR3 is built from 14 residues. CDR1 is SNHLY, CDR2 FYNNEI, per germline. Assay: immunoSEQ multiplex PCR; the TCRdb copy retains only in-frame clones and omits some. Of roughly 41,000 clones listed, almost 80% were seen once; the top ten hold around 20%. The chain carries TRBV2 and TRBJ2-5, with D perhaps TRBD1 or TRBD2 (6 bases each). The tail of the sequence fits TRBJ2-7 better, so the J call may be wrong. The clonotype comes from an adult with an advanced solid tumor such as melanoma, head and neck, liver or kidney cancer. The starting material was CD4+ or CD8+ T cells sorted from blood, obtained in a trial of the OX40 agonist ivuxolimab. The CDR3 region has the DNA TGTGCCAGCAGTCGGCGGGACAATTACTACGAGCAGTACTTC. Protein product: CASSRRDNYYEQYF.